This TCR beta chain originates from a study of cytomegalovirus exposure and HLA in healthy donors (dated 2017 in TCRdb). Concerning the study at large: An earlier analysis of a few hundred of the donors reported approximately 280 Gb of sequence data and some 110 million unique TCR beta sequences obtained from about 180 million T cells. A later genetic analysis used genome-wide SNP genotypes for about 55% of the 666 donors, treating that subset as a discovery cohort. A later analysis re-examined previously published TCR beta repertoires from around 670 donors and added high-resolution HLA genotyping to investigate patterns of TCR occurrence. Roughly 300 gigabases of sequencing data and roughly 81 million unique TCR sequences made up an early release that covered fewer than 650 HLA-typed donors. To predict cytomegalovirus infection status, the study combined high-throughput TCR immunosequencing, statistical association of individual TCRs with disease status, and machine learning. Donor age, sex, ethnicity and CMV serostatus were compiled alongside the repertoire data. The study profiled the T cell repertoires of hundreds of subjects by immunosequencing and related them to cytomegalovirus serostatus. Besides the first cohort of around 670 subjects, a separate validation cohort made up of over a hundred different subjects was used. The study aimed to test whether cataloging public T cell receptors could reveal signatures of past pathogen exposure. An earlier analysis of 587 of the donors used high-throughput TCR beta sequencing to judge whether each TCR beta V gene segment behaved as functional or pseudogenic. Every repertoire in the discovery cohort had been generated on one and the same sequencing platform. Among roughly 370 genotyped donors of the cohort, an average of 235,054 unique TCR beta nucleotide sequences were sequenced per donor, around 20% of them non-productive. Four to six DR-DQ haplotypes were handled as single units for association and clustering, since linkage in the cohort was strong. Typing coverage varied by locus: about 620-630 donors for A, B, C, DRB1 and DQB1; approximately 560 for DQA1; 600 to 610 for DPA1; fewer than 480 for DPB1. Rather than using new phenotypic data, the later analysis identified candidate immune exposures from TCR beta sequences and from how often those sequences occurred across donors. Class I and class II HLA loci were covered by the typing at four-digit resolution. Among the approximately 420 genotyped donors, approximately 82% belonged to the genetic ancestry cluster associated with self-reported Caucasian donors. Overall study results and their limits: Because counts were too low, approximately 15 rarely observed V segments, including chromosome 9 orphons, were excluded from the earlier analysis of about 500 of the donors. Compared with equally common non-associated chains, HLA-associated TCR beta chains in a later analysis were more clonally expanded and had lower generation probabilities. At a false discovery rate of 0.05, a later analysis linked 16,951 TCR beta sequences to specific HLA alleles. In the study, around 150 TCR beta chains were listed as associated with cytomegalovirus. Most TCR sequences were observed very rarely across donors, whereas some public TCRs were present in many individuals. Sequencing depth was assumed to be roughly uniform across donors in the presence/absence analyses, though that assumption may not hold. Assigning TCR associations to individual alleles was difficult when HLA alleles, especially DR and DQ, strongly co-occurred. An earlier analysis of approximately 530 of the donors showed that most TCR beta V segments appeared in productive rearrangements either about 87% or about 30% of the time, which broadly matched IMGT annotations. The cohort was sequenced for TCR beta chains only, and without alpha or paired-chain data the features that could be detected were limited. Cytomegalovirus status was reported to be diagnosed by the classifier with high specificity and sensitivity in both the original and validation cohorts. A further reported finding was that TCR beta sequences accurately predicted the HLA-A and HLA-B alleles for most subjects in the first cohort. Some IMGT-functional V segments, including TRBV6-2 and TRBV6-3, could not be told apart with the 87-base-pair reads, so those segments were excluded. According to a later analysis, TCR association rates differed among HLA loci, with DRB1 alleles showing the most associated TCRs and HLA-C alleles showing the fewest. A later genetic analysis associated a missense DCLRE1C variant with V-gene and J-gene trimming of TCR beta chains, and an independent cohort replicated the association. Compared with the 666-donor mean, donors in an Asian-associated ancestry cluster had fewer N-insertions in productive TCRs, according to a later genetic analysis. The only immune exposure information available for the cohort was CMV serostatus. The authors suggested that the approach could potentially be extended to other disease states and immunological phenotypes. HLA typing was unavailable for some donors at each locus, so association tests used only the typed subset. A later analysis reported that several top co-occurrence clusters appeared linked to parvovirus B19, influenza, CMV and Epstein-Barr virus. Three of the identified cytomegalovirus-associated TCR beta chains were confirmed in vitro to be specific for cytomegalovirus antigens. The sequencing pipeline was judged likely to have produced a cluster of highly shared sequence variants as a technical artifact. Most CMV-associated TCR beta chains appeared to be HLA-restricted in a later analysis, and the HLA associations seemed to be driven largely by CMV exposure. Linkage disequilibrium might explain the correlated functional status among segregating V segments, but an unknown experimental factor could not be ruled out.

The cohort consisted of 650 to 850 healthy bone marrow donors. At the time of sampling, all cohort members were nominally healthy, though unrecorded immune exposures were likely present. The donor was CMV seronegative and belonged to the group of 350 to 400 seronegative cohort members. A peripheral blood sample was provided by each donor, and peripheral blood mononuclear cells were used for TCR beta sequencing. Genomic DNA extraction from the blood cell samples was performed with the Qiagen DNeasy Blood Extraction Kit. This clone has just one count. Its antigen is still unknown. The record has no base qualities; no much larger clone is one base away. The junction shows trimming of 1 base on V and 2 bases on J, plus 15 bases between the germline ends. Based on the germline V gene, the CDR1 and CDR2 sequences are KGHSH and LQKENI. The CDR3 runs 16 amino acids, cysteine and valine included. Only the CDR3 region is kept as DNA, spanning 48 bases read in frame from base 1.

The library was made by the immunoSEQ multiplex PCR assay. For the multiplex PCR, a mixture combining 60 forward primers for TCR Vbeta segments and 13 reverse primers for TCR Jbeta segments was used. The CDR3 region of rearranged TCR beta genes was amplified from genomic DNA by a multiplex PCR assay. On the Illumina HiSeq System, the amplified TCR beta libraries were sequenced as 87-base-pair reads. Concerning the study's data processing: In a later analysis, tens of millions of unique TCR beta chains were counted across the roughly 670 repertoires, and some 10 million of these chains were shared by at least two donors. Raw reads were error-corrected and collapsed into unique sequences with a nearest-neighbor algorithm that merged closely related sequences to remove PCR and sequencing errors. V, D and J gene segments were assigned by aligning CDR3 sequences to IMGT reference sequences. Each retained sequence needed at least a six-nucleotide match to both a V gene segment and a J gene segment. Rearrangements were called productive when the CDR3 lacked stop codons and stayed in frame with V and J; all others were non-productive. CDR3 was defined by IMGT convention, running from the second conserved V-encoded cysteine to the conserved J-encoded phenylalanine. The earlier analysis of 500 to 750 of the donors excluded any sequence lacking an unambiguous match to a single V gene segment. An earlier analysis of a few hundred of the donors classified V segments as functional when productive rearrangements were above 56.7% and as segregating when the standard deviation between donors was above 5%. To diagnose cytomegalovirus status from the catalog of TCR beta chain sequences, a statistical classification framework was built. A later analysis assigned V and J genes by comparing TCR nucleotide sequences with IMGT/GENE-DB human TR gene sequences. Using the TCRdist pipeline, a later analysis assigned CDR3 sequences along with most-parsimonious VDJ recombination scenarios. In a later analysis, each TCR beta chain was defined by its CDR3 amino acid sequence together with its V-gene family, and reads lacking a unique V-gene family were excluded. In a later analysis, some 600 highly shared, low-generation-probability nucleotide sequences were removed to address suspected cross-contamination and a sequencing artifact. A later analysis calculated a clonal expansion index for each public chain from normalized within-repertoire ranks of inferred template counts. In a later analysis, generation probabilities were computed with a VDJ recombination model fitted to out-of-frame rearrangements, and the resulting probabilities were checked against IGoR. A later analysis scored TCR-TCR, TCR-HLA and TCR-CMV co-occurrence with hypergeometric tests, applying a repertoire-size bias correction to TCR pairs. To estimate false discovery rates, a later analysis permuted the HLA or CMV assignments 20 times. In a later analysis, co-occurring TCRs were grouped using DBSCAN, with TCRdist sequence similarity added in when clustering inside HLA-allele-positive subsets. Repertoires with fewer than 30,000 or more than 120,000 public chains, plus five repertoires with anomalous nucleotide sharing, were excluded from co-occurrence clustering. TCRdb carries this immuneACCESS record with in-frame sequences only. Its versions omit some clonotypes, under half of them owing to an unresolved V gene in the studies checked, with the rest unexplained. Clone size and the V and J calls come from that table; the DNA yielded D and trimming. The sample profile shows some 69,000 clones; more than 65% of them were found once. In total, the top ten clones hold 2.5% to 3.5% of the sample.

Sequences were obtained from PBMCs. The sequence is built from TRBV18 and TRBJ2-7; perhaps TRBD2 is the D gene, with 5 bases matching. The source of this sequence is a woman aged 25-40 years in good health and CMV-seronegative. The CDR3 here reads CASSPLDSQVTYEQYV. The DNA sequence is TGTGCCAGCTCACCACTGGACTCTCAGGTCACCTACGAGCAGTACGTC.